What follows is one T cell receptor (beta chain) and its context. With 60 Vbeta and 13 Jbeta primers, the PCR was carried out. Generated by immunoSEQ multiplex PCR, the TCRdb table keeps only in-frame clones and is missing some. The table includes approximately 210,000 clones, about nine tenths detected once. Although they were nominally healthy when sampled, donors likely had unrecorded immune exposures. V was clipped by 0 bases and J by 5 bases; unmatched bases: 9. CDR3 length: 16 residues. CDR1 and CDR2 (germline): MGHRA, YSYEKL. This entry belongs to a study of cytomegalovirus exposure and HLA in healthy donors.

The chain recombines TRBV4-1 with TRBJ2-7; 8 nucleotides align to TRBD1. Sequencing was done on a sample of PBMCs. This clonotype was sampled from a man younger than 45 in good health and CMV-seronegative. The CDR3 loop is CASSQDTNRGNDEQYF. CDR3 nucleotide sequence: TGCGCCAGCAGCCAAGATACAAACAGGGGGAATGACGAGCAGTACTTC.